Presented here are 32 T cell receptor beta chains from one specimen sequenced in a study of shared clonotypes between healthy human individuals. Data came from immunoSEQ multiplex PCR; TCRdb stores just in-frame clones and leaves some out. The sample lists about 490,000 clones, over 60% occurring once. The sample was PBMCs. Receptors originate from a woman aged 40 to 49 in good health. Some clones in this sample may be carry-over from other donors' samples.

V is TRBV18 and J is TRBJ2-5; a possible D gene is TRBD2 (6 bases). This CDR3 spans 13 amino acids. The germline V gene has CDR1 KGHSH and CDR2 LQKENI. V was pared by 6 bases and J by 4 bases, with 12 bases between. The DNA for the CDR3 is TGTGCCAGCTCCAGCATCGGGGGAGAGACCCAGTACTTC. Its protein product is CASSSIGGETQYF.

V gene TRBV11-2 combines with J gene TRBJ2-1; D may correspond to TRBD1 or TRBD2 (5 bases each). V was clipped by 4 bases and J by 10 bases, with 20 bases between them. This CDR3 comprises 15 residues. Germline CDR1 is SGHAT and CDR2 is FQNNGV. The DNA for the CDR3 is TGTGCCAGCAGCTCCCCGGGGCGGACCTCCGGAGAGCAGTTCTTC. The encoded protein is CASSSPGRTSGEQFF.

This CDR3 is CASSKEGTIYYEQYF. CDR3 sequence (DNA): TGTGCCAGCAGCAAGGAAGGGACGATTTACTACGAGCAGTACTTC. The chain links TRBV5-4 to TRBJ2-7; either TRBD1 or TRBD2 may fit D (5 bases each). The CDR3 sequence is 15 residues long. Germline CDR1 SGHNT, CDR2 YYREEE (reference sequence). Trimming removed 4 bases from V and 3 bases from J, with 17 bases in between. The variable domain in full, with the rest retrieved from reference TRBV5-4 and TRBJ2-7, is ETGVTQSPTHLIKTRGQQVTLRCSSQSGHNTVSWYQQALGQGPQFIFQYYREEENGRGNFPPRFSGLQFPNYSSELNVNALELDDSALYLCASSKEGTIYYEQYFGPGTRLTVT.

This clone was seen many times. The chain uses TRBV2 and TRBJ2-7; maybe TRBD1 (5 bases). Germline CDR1 SNHLY, CDR2 FYNNEI. V was pared by 3 bases and J by 8 bases, with 20 bases between. The CDR3 length is 15 residues. The chain's CDR3 is CASSDSRAQWMKQYF. DNA for the CDR3: TGTGCCAGCAGTGATTCCAGGGCCCAGTGGATGAAGCAGTACTTC.

This clone showed up just a few times. Given a much more abundant clone one base away, this may be a read error. Other DNA sequences in this sample translate to the same CDR3. The chain has TRBV28 and TRBJ2-1; no firm D call. The germline V gene encodes CDR1 MDHEN and CDR2 SYDVKM. V was pared by 3 bases and J by 6 bases, with 0 bases between. The CDR3 extends over 10 amino acids. The CDR3 protein is CASSFNEQFF. CDR3 DNA sequence: TGTGCCAGCAGTTTCAATGAGCAGTTCTTC.

This clone was recorded at least ten times. The chain couples TRBV30 to TRBJ2-7, with D unresolved. CDR1 is GTSNPN, CDR2 SVGIG, per germline (reference sequence). The CDR3 extends over 17 amino acids. The V end was cut by 1 base, the J end by 0 bases, with 19 bases between. The CDR3 region has the DNA TGTGCCTGGAGTGACCCCCGCCTACGGGCGCACTCCTACGAGCAGTACTTC. This translates into CAWSDPRLRAHSYEQYF.

About this clone: A far larger clone is only one base removed, so a read error is likely. As DNA, the CDR3 is TGTGCCAGTAGTATAGATTCTCCAGCTCGCTACGAGCAGTACTTC. Encoded protein: CASSIDSPARYEQYF. The rearrangement links TRBV19 to TRBJ2-7; D unclear. The CDR3 has 15 residues. Germline V gene lookup returns CDR1 LNHDA and CDR2 SQIVND (reference sequence). V lost 0 bases and J lost 3, with 12 bases in between.

The gene calls are TRBV19 and TRBJ2-7; no reliable D call. The germline V gene has CDR1 LNHDA and CDR2 SQIVND (reference sequence). CDR3 length: 14 amino acids. The V end was cut by 0 bases, the J end by 0 bases, with 6 bases between. CDR3 in amino acids: CASSIEGYSYEQYF. For the CDR3, the DNA is TGTGCCAGTAGTATAGAGGGCTACTCCTACGAGCAGTACTTC.

Written as DNA, the CDR3 is TGTGCCAGCAGCCAAGAAAGAAGACAAAACTACAATGAGCAGTTCTTC. Amino acid sequence: CASSQERRQNYNEQFF. The chain is built from TRBV4-2 and TRBJ2-1; unclear D gene. V was trimmed by 0 bases and J by 3 bases, leaving 12 bases between them. Germline assignment: CDR1 LGHNA and CDR2 YNFKEQ. The CDR3 consists of 16 residues.

This sequence joins TRBV11-2 and TRBJ1-2, with 7 bases lining up with TRBD1. V lost 5 bases to trimming and J lost 3 bases; unmatched junction nucleotides: 3. Germline assignment: CDR1 SGHAT and CDR2 FQNNGV. The CDR3 is 13 amino acids. This CDR3 reads CASSIDRDYGYTF. The CDR3, as DNA: TGTGCCAGCAGCATTGACAGGGACTATGGCTACACCTTC.

This chain connects TRBV30 to TRBJ1-6; the D is unclear. The CDR3 is made up of 14 amino acids. V lost 4 bases, J lost 7 bases, and 14 bases lay in between. Per the germline V gene, CDR1 is GTSNPN and CDR2 is SVGIG (reference sequence). CDR3 in DNA: TGTGCCTGGAACCGCGGGGTCAGGAATTCACCCCTCCACTTT. Amino acids: CAWNRGVRNSPLHF.

V and J are TRBV4-3 and TRBJ2-3, with TRBD2 matching over 7 bases. Germline values: CDR1 LGHNA, CDR2 YSLEER. The CDR3 length is 16 residues. V shed 0 bases, J shed 2 bases, and the junction held 5 bases outside the gene matches. The CDR3 protein is CASSQERGGYTDTQYF. In DNA, the CDR3 is TGCGCCAGCAGCCAAGAGCGGGGAGGGTACACAGATACGCAGTATTTT.

This chain links TRBV2 with TRBJ1-1; D is possibly TRBD1 (6 bases). Trimming cost V 6 bases and J 0 bases, with 14 bases left between them. This CDR3 has 15 residues. CDR1 is SNHLY and CDR2 is FYNNEI in the germline V gene. The CDR3 bases are TGTGCCAGCAGCTCACAGGGTCCAGTGAACACTGAAGCTTTCTTT. This codes for CASSSQGPVNTEAFF.

This clone appeared once. The chain has TRBV5-6 and TRBJ2-5; D gene ambiguous. Per the germline V gene, CDR1 is SGHDT and CDR2 is YYEEEE. The CDR3 runs to 13 residues. Between the trimmed V and J ends, which lost 4 bases and 5 bases, there was a span of 12 bases. The CDR3 DNA sequence: TGTGCCAGCAGCGGCATACCTTTGGAGACCCAGTACTTC. Translated: CASSGIPLETQYF.

This chain connects TRBV18 to TRBJ2-1; 11 bases are a match to TRBD2. V was pared by 3 bases and J by 6 bases, with 22 bases of the junction left unmatched. Germline CDR1 and CDR2: KGHSH and LQKENI. The CDR3 has 21 residues. The CDR3 is CASSPGLTGIKGLAESNEQFF. The CDR3 DNA reads TGTGCCAGCTCACCGGGCCTGACAGGGATTAAGGGACTAGCGGAGTCCAATGAGCAGTTCTTC. The complete variable domain, with remaining parts taken from reference TRBV18 and TRBJ2-1, reads NAGVMQNPRHLVRRRGQEARLRCSPMKGHSHVYWYRQLPEEGLKFMVYLQKENIIDESGMPKERFSAEFPKEGPSILRIQQVVRGDSAAYFCASSPGLTGIKGLAESNEQFFGPGTRLTVL.

V and J are TRBV4-3 and TRBJ2-3; weak D call: TRBD2 (5 bases). Trimming left V 2 bases short and J 6 bases short, with 6 bases between. Per the germline V gene, CDR1 is LGHNA and CDR2 is YSLEER. This CDR3 has 12 residues. The CDR3 protein is CASSQLADTQYF. The DNA for the CDR3 is TGCGCCAGCAGCCAATTAGCGGATACGCAGTATTTT.

This sequence joins TRBV9 and TRBJ2-3; D possibly uses TRBD1 or TRBD2 (5 bases each). V lost 6 bases to trimming and J lost 2 bases, with 10 bases between them. CDR1 is SGDLS and CDR2 is YYNGEE in the germline V gene. This CDR3 is 13 amino acids long. Here the CDR3 DNA reads TGTGCCAGCACCCCCGGGACCACAGATACGCAGTATTTT. Protein: CASTPGTTDTQYF.

V usage is TRBV28 and J usage is TRBJ2-7; no firm D call. Germline values: CDR1 MDHEN, CDR2 SYDVKM. The CDR3 is 14 amino acids. V was clipped by 3 bases and J by 6 bases, with 15 bases between them. CDR3 sequence reads: CASSFLGPLGEQYF. CDR3 nucleotide sequence: TGTGCCAGCAGTTTCCTCGGGCCTTTGGGCGAGCAGTACTTC.

The chain links TRBV29-1 to TRBJ2-5; weak D call: TRBD1 (6 bases). The germline V and J ends were trimmed by 7 bases and 5 bases, with 17 bases remaining between them. Germline lookup yields CDR1 SQVTM and CDR2 ANQGSEA. The CDR3 totals 13 residues. As DNA, the CDR3 is TGCAGCGGCTGGGCTGTTAGGGGGGAGACCCAGTACTTC. As protein: CSGWAVRGETQYF.

To note about this clone: Other DNA sequences in the same sample also yield this CDR3. This chain uses TRBV5-4 with TRBJ1-2; weak D call: TRBD1 (5 bases). The CDR3 runs to 12 residues. Per the germline V gene, CDR1 is SGHNT and CDR2 is YYREEE (reference sequence). The V gene lost 0 bases and the J gene lost 5 bases, with 5 bases spanning the gap. The CDR3, as DNA: TGTGCCAGCAGCTTGGAGGGGTATGGCTACACCTTC. As protein: CASSLEGYGYTF.

About this clone itself: Being one base from a much bigger clone, this may be a read error. Other nucleotide sequences in the sample specify the same CDR3. V usage is TRBV29-1 and J usage is TRBJ2-2, with TRBD1 as a possible D gene (5 bases). The CDR3 runs 13 residues. V was pared by 3 bases and J by 5 bases, with 10 bases between. The germline V gene has CDR1 SQVTM and CDR2 ANQGSEA. This chain's CDR3 is CSVDRAGTGELFF. As DNA, the CDR3 is TGCAGCGTTGACAGGGCCGGGACCGGGGAGCTGTTTTTT.

This clone showed up many times. The same CDR3 is also encoded by other DNA sequences in this sample. The chain is built from TRBV5-1 and TRBJ2-7; a weak D match, TRBD1 (6 bases). This CDR3 is 15 amino acids long. V lost 2 bases, J lost 0 bases, and 12 bases lay in between. CDR1 SGHRS and CDR2 YFSETQ come from the germline V gene. This chain's CDR3 is CASSLSRDTSYEQYF. The CDR3 DNA is TGCGCCAGCAGCTTAAGCCGGGACACCTCCTACGAGCAGTACTTC.

This sequence joins TRBV7-2 and TRBJ2-7; 7 bases agree with TRBD1. The V segment lost 7 bases and the J segment 1 base; nucleotides outside the gene matches: 1. This CDR3 comprises 12 residues. CDR1 is SGHTA, CDR2 FQGNSA, per germline. DNA for the CDR3: TGTGCCAGCAAACAGGGGTCCTACGAGCAGTACTTC. Translating it yields CASKQGSYEQYF.

This clone came up many times. This sequence joins TRBV4-1 and TRBJ2-7; the D gene is possibly TRBD1 (6 bases). Germline V lookup: CDR1 MGHRA, CDR2 YSYEKL. The V gene lost 1 base and the J gene lost 7 bases, with 29 bases spanning the gap. The CDR3 totals 19 residues. The CDR3 region is CASSQVRPVSGQRFWEQYF. CDR3 nucleotide sequence: TGCGCCAGCAGCCAAGTACGACCCGTCAGCGGACAGAGGTTTTGGGAGCAGTACTTC.

V and J are TRBV25-1 and TRBJ2-1, with D maybe TRBD2 (5 bases). The V gene lost 2 bases and the J gene lost 8 bases, with 19 bases spanning the gap. This CDR3 has 16 residues. The germline V gene has CDR1 MGHDK and CDR2 SYGVNS. The CDR3 region is CASSEGEGEGWDEQFF. In nucleotides, the CDR3 is TGTGCCAGCAGTGAAGGGGAAGGAGAGGGTTGGGATGAGCAGTTCTTC.

The genes are TRBV15 and TRBJ2-7; D is ambiguous. Germline CDR1 reads LNHNV; CDR2 reads YYDKDF (reference sequence). This CDR3 comprises 19 residues. Trimming left V 0 bases short and J 0 bases short, with 21 bases between. In nucleotides, the CDR3 is TGTGCCACCAGCAGAGATCAGAGACGGTGGAATTTTGACTCCTACGAGCAGTACTTC. Residues: CATSRDQRRWNFDSYEQYF. Full variable domain (outside the CDR3, taken from reference TRBV15 and TRBJ2-7): DAMVIQNPRYQVTQFGKPVTLSCSQTLNHNVMYWYQQKSSQAPKLLFHYYDKDFNNEADTPDNFQSRRPNTSFCFLDIRSPGLGDTAMYLCATSRDQRRWNFDSYEQYFGPGTRLTVT.

This clone was counted a few times. The germline gene is not matched at one end of the junction; a read error may be the cause. Here the CDR3 DNA reads TGTGCCAGCAGAGAAGGACAGCAAGAGACCCAGTACTTC. It codes for CASREGQQETQYF. V usage is TRBV2 and J usage is TRBJ2-5; tentatively, D is TRBD1 (6 bases). The CDR3 runs 13 residues. Germline values: CDR1 SNHLY, CDR2 FYNNEI.

V is TRBV4-2 and J is TRBJ2-7, with 8 bases lining up with TRBD2. Trimming removed 5 bases from V and 5 bases from J; junction bases left unmatched: 11. This CDR3 spans 15 amino acids. Germline-derived CDR1 and CDR2 are LGHNA and YNFKEQ. CDR3 nucleotides: TGTGCCAGCAGCTTGGAGACGGGAGGGCCCCACGAGCAGTACTTC. Residues: CASSLETGGPHEQYF.

To note about this clone: A clone one base away is much larger, so this may be a read error. Within the sample, other DNA sequences also encode this same CDR3. The chain employs TRBV11-2 and TRBJ2-3, with TRBD2 matching 7 bases. This CDR3 region has 15 residues. J gave up 1 base and V 3 bases, and 4 bases lay outside the gene matches. The germline gives CDR1 SGHAT, CDR2 FQNNGV. The CDR3 DNA is TGTGCCAGCAGCTTGGCGGGAGTAGGCACAGATACGCAGTATTTT. Translated, it gives CASSLAGVGTDTQYF.

This clone was recorded once. The V call is TRBV2, the J call TRBJ1-1; D unclear. Trimming pared 4 bases from V and 3 bases from J, leaving 3 bases between. In germline, CDR1 is SNHLY, CDR2 FYNNEI. The CDR3 loop spans 11 amino acids. The CDR3 protein is CASSGHTEAFF. CDR3 bases: TGTGCCAGCAGTGGACACACTGAAGCTTTCTTT. Full variable domain (remainder filled in from reference TRBV2 and TRBJ1-1): EPEVTQTPSHQVTQMGQEVILRCVPISNHLYFYWYRQILGQKVEFLVSFYNNEISEKSEIFDDQFSVERPDGSNFTLKIRSTKLEDSAMYFCASSGHTEAFFGQGTRLTVV.

The chain joins TRBV18 to TRBJ1-1, with unresolved D. This CDR3 has 16 amino acids. Germline CDR1 and CDR2: KGHSH and LQKENI. V lost 0 bases, J lost 11 bases, and 22 bases lay in between. The CDR3 DNA reads TGTGCCAGCTCACCACCGGGCAGTACGGGTTATCTCGGCGCTTTCTTT. Translated: CASSPPGSTGYLGAFF.

This clone showed up just once. This rearrangement joins TRBV28 to TRBJ1-2; no clear D gene. Per the germline V gene, CDR1 is MDHEN and CDR2 is SYDVKM. V gave up 7 bases and J gave up 4 bases, with 10 bases separating them. This CDR3 is 12 amino acids long. The chain's CDR3 is CASNVEIYGYTF. Written as DNA, the CDR3 is TGTGCCAGCAATGTTGAAATCTATGGCTACACCTTC.